The entry below describes one T cell receptor beta chain. The antigen is not known. This entry belongs to a study of blood T cells in healthy people across ages. Points from the study as a whole: Across samples, TCR beta diversity tracked strongly with naive T cell percentage.

Sample-barcoded 5' priming and a J-beta primer mix drove a second PCR of roughly 6 to 12 cycles. Tags on each cDNA molecule came from a template-switch adaptor with 12 random nucleotides. TCRdb reprocessed the 5' RACE reads via MiXCR and lists one record per CDR3 protein. The sample yields about 1.4 million distinct CDR3 sequences, approximately 59% seen once. CDR1 and CDR2 from the germline V gene are MGHRA and YSYEKL. This CDR3 has 17 amino acids. The V and J ends lost 4 bases and 0 bases respectively, with 13 bases between them. This clonotype was obtained from a man younger than 35 in good health. Sequenced input: blood. V gene TRBV4-1 combines with J gene TRBJ1-6; the D is unclear. CDR3 residues: CASSPRAGSSYNSPLHF. DNA of the CDR3: TGCGCCAGCAGCCCGAGGGCCGGGAGCTCCTATAATTCACCCCTCCACTTT.